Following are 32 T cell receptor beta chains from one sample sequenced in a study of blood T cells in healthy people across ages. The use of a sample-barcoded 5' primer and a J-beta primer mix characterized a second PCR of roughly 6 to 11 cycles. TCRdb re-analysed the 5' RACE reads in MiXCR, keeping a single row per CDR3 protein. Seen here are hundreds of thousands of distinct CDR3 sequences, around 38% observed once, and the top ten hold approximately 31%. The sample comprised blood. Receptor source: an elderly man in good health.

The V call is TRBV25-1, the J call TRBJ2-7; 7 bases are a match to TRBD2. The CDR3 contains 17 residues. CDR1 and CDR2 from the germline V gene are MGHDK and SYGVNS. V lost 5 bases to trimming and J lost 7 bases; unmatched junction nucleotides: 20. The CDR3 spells CASSKPRGAGKRREQYF. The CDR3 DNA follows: TGTGCCAGCAGTAAACCCCGGGGAGCGGGGAAGCGCCGTGAGCAGTACTTC.

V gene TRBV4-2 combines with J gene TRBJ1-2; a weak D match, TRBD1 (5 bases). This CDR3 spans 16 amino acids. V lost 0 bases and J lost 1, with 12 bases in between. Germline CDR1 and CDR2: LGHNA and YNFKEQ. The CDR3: CASSQEFRDNNYGYTF. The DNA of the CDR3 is TGTGCCAGCAGCCAAGAGTTCAGGGATAATAACTATGGCTACACCTTC.

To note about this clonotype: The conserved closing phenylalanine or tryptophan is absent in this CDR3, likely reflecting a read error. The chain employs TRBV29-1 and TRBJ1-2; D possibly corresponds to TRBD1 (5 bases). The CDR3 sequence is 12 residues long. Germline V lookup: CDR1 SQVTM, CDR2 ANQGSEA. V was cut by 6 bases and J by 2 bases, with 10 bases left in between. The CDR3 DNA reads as TGCAGCGTCTCGACAGCAAACTATGGCTACACCTTA. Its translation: CSVSTANYGYTL.

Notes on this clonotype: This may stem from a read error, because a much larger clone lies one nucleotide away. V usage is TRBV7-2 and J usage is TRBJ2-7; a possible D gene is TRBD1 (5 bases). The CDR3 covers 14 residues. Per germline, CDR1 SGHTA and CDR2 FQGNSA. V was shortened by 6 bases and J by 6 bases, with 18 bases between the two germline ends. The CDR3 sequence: CASRGWGVNCEQYF. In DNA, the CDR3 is TGTGCCAGCAGGGGATGGGGCGTTAACTGCGAGCAGTACTTC.

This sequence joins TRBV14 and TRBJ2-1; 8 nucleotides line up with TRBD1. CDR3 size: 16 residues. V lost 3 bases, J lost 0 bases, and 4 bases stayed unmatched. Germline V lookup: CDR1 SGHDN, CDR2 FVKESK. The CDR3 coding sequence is TGTGCCAGCAGCCATGGACAGGGTCTCTCCTACAATGAGCAGTTCTTC. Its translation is CASSHGQGLSYNEQFF. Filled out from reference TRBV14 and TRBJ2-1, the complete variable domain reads EAGVTQFPSHSVIEKGQTVTLRCDPISGHDNLYWYRRVMGKEIKFLLHFVKESKQDESGMPNNRFLAERTGGTYSTLKVQPAELEDSGVYFCASSHGQGLSYNEQFFGPGTRLTVL.

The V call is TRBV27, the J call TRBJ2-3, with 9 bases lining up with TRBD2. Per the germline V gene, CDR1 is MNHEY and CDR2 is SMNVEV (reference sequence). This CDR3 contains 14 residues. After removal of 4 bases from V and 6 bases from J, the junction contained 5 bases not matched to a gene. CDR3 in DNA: TGTGCCAGCAGTTCCGCGGGAGGGGAGGATACGCAGTATTTT. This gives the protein CASSSAGGEDTQYF.

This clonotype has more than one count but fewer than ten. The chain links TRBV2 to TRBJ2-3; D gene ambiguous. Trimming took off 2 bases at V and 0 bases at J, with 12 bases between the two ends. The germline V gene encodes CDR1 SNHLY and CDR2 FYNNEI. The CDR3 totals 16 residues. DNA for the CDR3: TGTGCCAGCAGTGAAAATGGACGCCTTAGCACAGATACGCAGTATTTT. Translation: CASSENGRLSTDTQYF. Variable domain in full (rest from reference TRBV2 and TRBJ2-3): EPEVTQTPSHQVTQMGQEVILRCVPISNHLYFYWYRQILGQKVEFLVSFYNNEISEKSEIFDDQFSVERPDGSNFTLKIRSTKLEDSAMYFCASSENGRLSTDTQYFGPGTRLTVL.

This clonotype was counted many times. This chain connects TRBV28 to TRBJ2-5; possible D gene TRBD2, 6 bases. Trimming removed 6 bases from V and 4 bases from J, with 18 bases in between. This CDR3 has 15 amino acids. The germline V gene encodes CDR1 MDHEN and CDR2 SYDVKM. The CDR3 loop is CASRVRGGSGETQYF. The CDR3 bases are TGTGCCAGCAGGGTCCGTGGGGGGAGTGGAGAGACCCAGTACTTC. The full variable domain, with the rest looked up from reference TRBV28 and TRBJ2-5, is DVKVTQSSRYLVKRTGEKVFLECVQDMDHENMFWYRQDPGLGLRLIYFSYDVKMKEKGDIPEGYSVSREKKERFSLILESASTNQTSMYLCASRVRGGSGETQYFGPGTRLLVL.

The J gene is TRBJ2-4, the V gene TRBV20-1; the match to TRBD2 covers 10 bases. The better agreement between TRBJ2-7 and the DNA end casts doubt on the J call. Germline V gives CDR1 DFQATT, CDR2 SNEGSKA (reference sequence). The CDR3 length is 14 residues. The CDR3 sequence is CSARLAGARDEQYF. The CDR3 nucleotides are TGCAGTGCTAGACTAGCGGGAGCACGTGACGAGCAGTACTTC.

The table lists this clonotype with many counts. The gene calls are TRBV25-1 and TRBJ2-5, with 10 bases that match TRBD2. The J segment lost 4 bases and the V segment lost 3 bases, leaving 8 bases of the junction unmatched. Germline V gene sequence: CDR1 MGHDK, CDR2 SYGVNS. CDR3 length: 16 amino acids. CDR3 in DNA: TGTGCCAGCAGTGACCGAGCGGGAGGGCCGGCAGAGACCCAGTACTTC. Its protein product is CASSDRAGGPAETQYF.

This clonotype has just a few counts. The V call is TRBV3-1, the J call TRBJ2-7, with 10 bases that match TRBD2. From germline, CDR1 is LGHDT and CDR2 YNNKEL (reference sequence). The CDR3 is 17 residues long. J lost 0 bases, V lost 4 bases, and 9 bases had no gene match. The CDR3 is CASSPFSSGGDSYEQYF. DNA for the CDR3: TGTGCCAGCAGCCCCTTTTCAAGCGGGGGGGACTCCTACGAGCAGTACTTC.

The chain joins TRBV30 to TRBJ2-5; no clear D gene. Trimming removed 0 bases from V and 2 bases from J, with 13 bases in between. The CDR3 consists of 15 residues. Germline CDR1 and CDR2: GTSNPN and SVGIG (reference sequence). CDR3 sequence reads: CAWSVNSSPQETQYF. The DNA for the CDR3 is TGTGCCTGGAGTGTCAACAGCTCCCCTCAAGAGACCCAGTACTTC.

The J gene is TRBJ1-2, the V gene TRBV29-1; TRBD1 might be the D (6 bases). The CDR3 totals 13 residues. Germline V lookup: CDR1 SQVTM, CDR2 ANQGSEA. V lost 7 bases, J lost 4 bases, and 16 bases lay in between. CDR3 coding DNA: TGCAGCGCCTGGGACATCCTTGGCTATGGCTACACCTTC. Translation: CSAWDILGYGYTF.

CDR3 DNA sequence: TGTGCCAGTCGCCCCGAGATGGCGCCGGTAGGCTACGAGCAGTACTTC. Translating gives CASRPEMAPVGYEQYF. The chain recombines TRBV9 with TRBJ2-7; the D is unclear. From germline, CDR1 is SGDLS and CDR2 YYNGEE. V was trimmed by 8 bases and J by 3 bases, leaving 24 bases between them. The CDR3 is made up of 16 amino acids.

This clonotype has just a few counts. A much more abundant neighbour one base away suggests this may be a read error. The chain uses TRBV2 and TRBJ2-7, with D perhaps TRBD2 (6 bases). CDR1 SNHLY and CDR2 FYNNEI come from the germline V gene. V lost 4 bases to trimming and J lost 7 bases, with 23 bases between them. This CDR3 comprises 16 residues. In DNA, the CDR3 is TGTGCCAGCAGTGGATGGGAGGCTGGCCTCTACAATGAGCAGTACTTC. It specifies CASSGWEAGLYNEQYF. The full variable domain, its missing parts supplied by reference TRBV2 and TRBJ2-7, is EPEVTQTPSHQVTQMGQEVILRCVPISNHLYFYWYRQILGQKVEFLVSFYNNEISEKSEIFDDQFSVERPDGSNFTLKIRSTKLEDSAMYFCASSGWEAGLYNEQYFGPGTRLTVT.

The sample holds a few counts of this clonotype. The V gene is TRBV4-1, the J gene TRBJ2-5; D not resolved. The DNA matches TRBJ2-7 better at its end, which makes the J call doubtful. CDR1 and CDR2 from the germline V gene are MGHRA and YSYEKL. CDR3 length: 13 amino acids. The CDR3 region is CASSIKAGGEQYF. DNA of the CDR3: TGCGCCAGCAGTATTAAGGCAGGCGGCGAGCAGTACTTC.

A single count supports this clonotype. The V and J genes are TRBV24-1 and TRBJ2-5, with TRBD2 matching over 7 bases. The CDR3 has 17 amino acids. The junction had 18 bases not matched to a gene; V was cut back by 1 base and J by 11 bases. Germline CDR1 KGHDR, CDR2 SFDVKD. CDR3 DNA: TGTGCCACCAGTGATTTCACCCTAGCGGAAATCAGCAATGAGCAGTACTTC. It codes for CATSDFTLAEISNEQYF.

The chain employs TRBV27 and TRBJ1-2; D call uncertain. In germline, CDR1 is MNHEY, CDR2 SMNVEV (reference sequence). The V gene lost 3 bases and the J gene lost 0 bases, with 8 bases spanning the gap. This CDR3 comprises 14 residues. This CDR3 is CASSLAGANYGYTF. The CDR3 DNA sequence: TGTGCCAGCAGTTTGGCCGGGGCTAACTATGGCTACACCTTC.

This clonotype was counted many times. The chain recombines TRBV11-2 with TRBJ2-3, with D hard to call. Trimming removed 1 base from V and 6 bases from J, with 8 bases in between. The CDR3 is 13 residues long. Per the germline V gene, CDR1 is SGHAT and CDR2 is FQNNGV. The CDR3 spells CASSLGAGDTQYF. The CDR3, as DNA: TGTGCCAGCAGCTTAGGGGCTGGGGATACGCAGTATTTT.

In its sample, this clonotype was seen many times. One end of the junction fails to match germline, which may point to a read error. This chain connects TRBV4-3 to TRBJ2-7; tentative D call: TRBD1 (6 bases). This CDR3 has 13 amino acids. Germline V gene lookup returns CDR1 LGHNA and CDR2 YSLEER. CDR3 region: CASSQAQGYEQYF. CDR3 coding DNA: TGTGCCAGCAGCCAAGCACAGGGCTACGAGCAGTACTTC.

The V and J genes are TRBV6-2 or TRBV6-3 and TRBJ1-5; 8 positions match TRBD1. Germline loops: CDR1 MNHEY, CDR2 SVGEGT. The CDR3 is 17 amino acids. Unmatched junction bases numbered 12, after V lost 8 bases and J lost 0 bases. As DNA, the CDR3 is TGTGCCAGCGACGGACAGGGTAAAGGAAATAGCAATCAGCCCCAGCATTTT. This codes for CASDGQGKGNSNQPQHF.

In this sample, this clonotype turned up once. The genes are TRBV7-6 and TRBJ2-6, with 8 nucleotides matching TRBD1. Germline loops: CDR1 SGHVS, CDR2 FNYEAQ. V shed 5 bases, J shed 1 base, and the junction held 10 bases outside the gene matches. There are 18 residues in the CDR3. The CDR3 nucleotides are TGTGCCAGCAGCCCCCGGGCAGGGGGCGCGTCTGGGGCCAACGTCCTGACTTTC. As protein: CASSPRAGGASGANVLTF.

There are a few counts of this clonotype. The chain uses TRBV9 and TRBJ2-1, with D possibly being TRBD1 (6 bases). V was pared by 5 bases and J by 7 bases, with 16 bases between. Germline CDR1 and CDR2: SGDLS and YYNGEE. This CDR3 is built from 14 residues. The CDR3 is CASSHVGAQNEQFF. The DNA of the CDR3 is TGTGCCAGCAGTCACGTGGGGGCGCAAAATGAGCAGTTCTTC.

The CDR3 reads CATQGQRAAYNEQFF. Written as DNA, the CDR3 is TGTGCCACCCAAGGTCAGCGGGCCGCCTACAATGAGCAGTTCTTC. V gene TRBV11-2 combines with J gene TRBJ2-1, with a possible D match to TRBD2 (6 bases). The ends were cut back, 10 bases at V and 2 bases at J, with 18 bases in the middle. The CDR3 runs to 15 residues. Per the germline V gene, CDR1 is SGHAT and CDR2 is FQNNGV.

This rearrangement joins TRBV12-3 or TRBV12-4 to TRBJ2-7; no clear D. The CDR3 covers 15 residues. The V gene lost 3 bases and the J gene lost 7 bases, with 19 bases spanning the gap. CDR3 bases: TGTGCCAGCAGTTTTTCGAACGGTTTATACAATGAGCAGTACTTC. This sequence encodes CASSFSNGLYNEQYF.

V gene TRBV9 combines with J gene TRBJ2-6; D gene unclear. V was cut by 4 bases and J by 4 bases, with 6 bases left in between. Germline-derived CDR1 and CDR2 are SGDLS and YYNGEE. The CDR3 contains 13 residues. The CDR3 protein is CASSPVGANVLTF. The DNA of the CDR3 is TGTGCCAGCAGCCCGGTCGGGGCCAACGTCCTGACTTTC.

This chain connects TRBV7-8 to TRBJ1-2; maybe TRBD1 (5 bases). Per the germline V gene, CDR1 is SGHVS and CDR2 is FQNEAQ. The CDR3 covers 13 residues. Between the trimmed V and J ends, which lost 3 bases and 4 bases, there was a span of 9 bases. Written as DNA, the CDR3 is TGTGCCAGCAGCTTTCTACAGGCCTATGGCTACACCTTC. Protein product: CASSFLQAYGYTF.

The CDR3 sequence: CSARDWGTGGSSPSYNEQFF. The CDR3 DNA follows: TGCAGTGCTAGAGATTGGGGGACGGGGGGGAGCTCCCCCTCCTACAATGAGCAGTTCTTC. This chain connects TRBV20-1 to TRBJ2-1; 8 bases match TRBD2. The CDR3 consists of 20 residues. Germline values: CDR1 DFQATT, CDR2 SNEGSKA (reference sequence). The V gene end was trimmed by 0 bases and the J gene end by 0 bases; junction bases not matched to a gene: 16.

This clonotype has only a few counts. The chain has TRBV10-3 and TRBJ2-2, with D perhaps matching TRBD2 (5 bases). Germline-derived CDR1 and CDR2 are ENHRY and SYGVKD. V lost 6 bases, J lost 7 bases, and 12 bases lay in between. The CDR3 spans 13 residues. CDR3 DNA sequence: TGTGCCATCAGAGACTACGATGGCGGGGAGCTGTTTTTT. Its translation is CAIRDYDGGELFF.

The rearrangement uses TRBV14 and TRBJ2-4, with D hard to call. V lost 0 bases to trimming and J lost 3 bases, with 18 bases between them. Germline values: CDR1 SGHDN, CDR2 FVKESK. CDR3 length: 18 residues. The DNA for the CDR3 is TGTGCCAGCAGCCAAGATCGACCAGGCGGCTGGGGCAAAAACATTCAGTACTTC. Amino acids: CASSQDRPGGWGKNIQYF.

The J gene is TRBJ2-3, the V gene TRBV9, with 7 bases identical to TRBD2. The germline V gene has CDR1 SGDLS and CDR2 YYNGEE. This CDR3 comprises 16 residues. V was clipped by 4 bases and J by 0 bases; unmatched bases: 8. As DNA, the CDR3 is TGTGCCAGCAGCCCCCGACTAGCTTCAAGCACAGATACGCAGTATTTT. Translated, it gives CASSPRLASSTDTQYF.

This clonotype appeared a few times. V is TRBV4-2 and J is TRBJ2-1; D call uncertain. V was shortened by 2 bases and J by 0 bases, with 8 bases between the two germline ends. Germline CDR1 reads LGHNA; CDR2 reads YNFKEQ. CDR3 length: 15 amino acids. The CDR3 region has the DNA TGTGCCAGCAGCCAATTAGTGTTCTCCTACAATGAGCAGTTCTTC. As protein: CASSQLVFSYNEQFF.